The 29 T cell receptor beta chains reported below all come from one sample, sequenced in a study of regulatory T cells in long-lasting Graves disease. Construction of the TCR beta libraries employed iRepertoire HTBI primers in conjunction with Arm-PCR of CDR3 regions. TCRdb reprocessed the multiplex PCR reads with MiXCR, giving one entry per CDR3 protein. This table holds approximately 400,000 distinct CDR3 sequences, less than 25% found once. Time point here: persistent/refractory GD, antithyroid drugs over 5 years with positive TRAb. Extracted RNA from PBMCs served as the source of the TCR library. Source: peripheral blood mononuclear cells (PBMCs), taken when the disease was refractory, from a patient treated with antithyroid drugs. Every receptor here comes from a female donor with Graves disease.

The chain has TRBV28 and TRBJ1-4; D remains unclear. This CDR3 has 15 residues. Trimming took off 8 bases at V and 3 bases at J, with 16 bases between the two ends. Germline CDR1 and CDR2: MDHEN and SYDVKM. The CDR3 bases are TGTGCCAGCGGCTCGGTGGTAGGACCTAATGAAAAACTGTTTTTT. This codes for CASGSVVGPNEKLFF.

This clonotype occurred once. A much larger clone is a single base away; this may be a read error. The chain employs TRBV27 and TRBJ2-5; D is uncertain. Germline values: CDR1 MNHEY, CDR2 SMNVEV (reference sequence). Deletions cut 6 bases from V and 2 bases from J, with 22 bases between. This CDR3 has 17 residues. The CDR3 spells CASSPPALEVKQETQYF. For the CDR3, the DNA is TGTGCCAGCAGCCCCCCGGCCCTTGAGGTGAAGCAAGAGACCCAGTACTTC.

This clonotype was seen ten or more times. This chain connects TRBV28 to TRBJ1-5, with a possible D match to TRBD1 (5 bases). The CDR3 loop spans 12 amino acids. Germline V gives CDR1 MDHEN, CDR2 SYDVKM. Trimming stripped 7 bases from V and 4 bases from J, with 8 bases between. Written as DNA, the CDR3 is TGTGCCAGCACGGACAAAAATCAGCCCCAGCATTTT. It encodes CASTDKNQPQHF.

In this sample, this clonotype turned up many times. The junction departs from germline at one end; a sequencing error may be responsible. The chain couples TRBV7-3 to TRBJ2-5; 7 bases match TRBD1. The CDR3 extends over 15 amino acids. Germline loops: CDR1 SGHTA, CDR2 FQGTGA. The chain's CDR3 is CASSLTGQDRETQYF. CDR3 in DNA: TGTGCCAGCAGCCTAACCGGACAGGACAGGGAGACCCAGTACTTC. The whole variable domain, filled in from reference TRBV7-3 and TRBJ2-5, reads GAGVSQTPSNKVTEKGKYVELRCDPISGHTALYWYRQSLGQGPEFLIYFQGTGAADDSGLPNDRFFAVRPEGSVSTLKIQRTERGDSAVYLCASSLTGQDRETQYFGPGTRLLVL.

This chain links TRBV4-2 with TRBJ1-3, with D unclear. Germline lookup yields CDR1 LGHNA and CDR2 YNFKEQ. The ends were cut back, 1 base at V and 0 bases at J, with 10 bases in the middle. CDR3 size: 16 residues. CDR3 coding DNA: TGTGCCAGCAGCCAAGCCGGACCTTTCTCTGGAAACACCATATATTTT. This codes for CASSQAGPFSGNTIYF.

The rearrangement joins TRBV15 to TRBJ2-7, with D perhaps matching TRBD1 or TRBD2 (5 bases each). Germline V gene sequence: CDR1 LNHNV, CDR2 YYDKDF (reference sequence). V was cut by 3 bases and J by 4 bases, with 22 bases left in between. The CDR3 spans 17 residues. CDR3 loop: CATSSKSPRGSGYEQYF. The CDR3 DNA reads as TGTGCCACCAGCAGTAAGTCCCCCCGGGGCTCGGGGTACGAGCAGTACTTC.

This clonotype was found a few times. The chain uses TRBV27 and TRBJ2-5; 7 bases agree with TRBD2. There are 11 residues in the CDR3. V shed 7 bases and J 7 bases; nucleotides not matched to a gene: 3. Per germline, CDR1 MNHEY and CDR2 SMNVEV (reference sequence). CDR3 in DNA: TGTGCCAGCACCTCGGGGGGGACCCAGTACTTC. It specifies CASTSGGTQYF.

This clonotype was picked up a small number of times. V and J are TRBV29-1 and TRBJ2-7, with a tentative D call TRBD1 (6 bases). The CDR3 spans 13 residues. Germline loops: CDR1 SQVTM, CDR2 ANQGSEA. V dropped 2 bases and J dropped 6 bases, with 14 bases sitting between them. The CDR3 DNA reads TGCAGCGTTGAATATTCCGGCAGGGGCGAGCAGTACTTC. The encoded protein is CSVEYSGRGEQYF.

This clonotype was counted at least ten times. The chain has TRBV7-3 and TRBJ1-1; D gene uncertain. With 6 bases removed from V and 4 bases from J, the gap between germline ends came to 9 bases. Germline-derived CDR1 and CDR2 are SGHTA and FQGTGA. The CDR3 has 12 residues. CDR3 in DNA: TGTGCCAGCAGAGGGAGTGGCACTGAAGCTTTCTTT. Translation gives CASRGSGTEAFF. Using reference TRBV7-3 and TRBJ1-1 for the parts outside the CDR3, the full variable domain is GAGVSQTPSNKVTEKGKYVELRCDPISGHTALYWYRQSLGQGPEFLIYFQGTGAADDSGLPNDRFFAVRPEGSVSTLKIQRTERGDSAVYLCASRGSGTEAFFGQGTRLTVV.

At least ten counts were recorded for this clonotype. V usage is TRBV15 and J usage is TRBJ2-5; D is uncertain. Trimming took off 0 bases at V and 1 base at J, with 9 bases between the two ends. This CDR3 comprises 15 residues. Germline V gene data show CDR1 as LNHNV and CDR2 as YYDKDF (reference sequence). The chain's CDR3 is CATSREPGPQETQYF. In DNA, the CDR3 is TGTGCCACCAGCAGAGAACCCGGACCCCAAGAGACCCAGTACTTC.

This chain joins TRBV7-8 and TRBJ2-7; D is possibly TRBD2 (5 bases). The CDR3 extends over 14 amino acids. The germline gives CDR1 SGHVS, CDR2 FQNEAQ. Deletions cut 8 bases from V and 0 bases from J, with 14 bases between. CDR3 loop: CASRPGEASYEQYF. In DNA, the CDR3 is TGTGCCAGCCGCCCCGGGGAAGCCTCCTACGAGCAGTACTTC.

This clonotype was counted at least ten times. The genes are TRBV28 and TRBJ2-7; D perhaps matches TRBD1 (6 bases). Germline V gene data show CDR1 as MDHEN and CDR2 as SYDVKM. With 5 bases removed from V and 2 bases from J, the gap between germline ends came to 13 bases. The CDR3 is 14 amino acids. The CDR3 protein is CASSRPGHPYEQYF. CDR3 sequence (DNA): TGTGCCAGCAGTAGACCGGGACATCCCTACGAGCAGTACTTC.

The V gene is TRBV19, the J gene TRBJ1-5; 7 bases align to TRBD1. This CDR3 region has 15 residues. Germline V gene sequence: CDR1 LNHDA, CDR2 SQIVND (reference sequence). Trimming at V came to 1 base and at J to 3 bases, leaving 3 bases not matched to a gene. In nucleotides, the CDR3 is TGTGCCAGTAGTATAGGAGGGGGCAACAATCAGCCCCAGCATTTT. As protein: CASSIGGGNNQPQHF.

This clonotype has a count of ten or more. The chain has TRBV29-1 and TRBJ2-5, with 9 bases fitting TRBD2. The CDR3 length is 18 residues. Per the germline V gene, CDR1 is SQVTM and CDR2 is ANQGSEA. Losses at the gene ends were 0 bases for V and 1 base for J; bases not matched to a gene: 12. The DNA for the CDR3 is TGCAGCGTTGAAGATGGATTAGTGGCGGGAGGGATCCAAGAGACCCAGTACTTC. Protein: CSVEDGLVAGGIQETQYF.

Concerning this clonotype: A single base separates this from a much larger clone, so it may be a read error. The rearrangement uses TRBV6-2 or TRBV6-3 and TRBJ2-7; TRBD2 is a possible D gene (5 bases). Germline assignment: CDR1 MNHEY and CDR2 SVGEGT. The CDR3 has 12 amino acids. Written as DNA, the CDR3 is TGTACCACAAGCGGACCTCTTCTCGAGCAGTACTTC. Its protein is CTTSGPLLEQYF.

This clonotype has a count of ten or more. CDR3 nucleotide sequence: TGTGCCAGCAGTTTATTGGGTCTCGGTCAGCCCCAGCATTTT. The encoded protein is CASSLLGLGQPQHF. V usage is TRBV28 and J usage is TRBJ1-5; D gene unclear. Germline lookup yields CDR1 MDHEN and CDR2 SYDVKM. This CDR3 contains 14 residues. V lost 1 base, J lost 6 bases, and 10 bases lay in between.

In its sample, this clonotype was seen many times. The chain joins TRBV28 to TRBJ1-2, with D hard to call. The CDR3 is made up of 12 amino acids. V was cut by 8 bases and J by 4 bases, with 11 bases left in between. From germline, CDR1 is MDHEN and CDR2 SYDVKM. The CDR3 spells CASSYPVYGYTF. The CDR3 nucleotides are TGTGCCAGCTCCTACCCGGTCTATGGCTACACCTTC.

This clonotype was detected many times. The chain carries TRBV11-2 and TRBJ1-2; D ambiguous. Germline CDR1 reads SGHAT; CDR2 reads FQNNGV. The CDR3 has 15 amino acids. Deletions cut 2 bases from V and 3 bases from J, with 13 bases between. The DNA for the CDR3 is TGTGCCAGCAGCTTAACTCCACCTACCGACTATGGCTACACCTTC. It specifies CASSLTPPTDYGYTF. The whole variable domain, remainder taken from reference TRBV11-2 and TRBJ1-2, is EAGVAQSPRYKIIEKRQSVAFWCNPISGHATLYWYQQILGQGPKLLIQFQNNGVVDDSQLPKDRFSAERLKGVDSTLKIQPAKLEDSAVYLCASSLTPPTDYGYTFGSGTRLTVV.

The table lists this clonotype with many counts. The chain couples TRBV20-1 to TRBJ1-2, with D possibly matching TRBD1 (6 bases). Germline CDR1 and CDR2: DFQATT and SNEGSKA (reference sequence). This CDR3 is 13 amino acids long. V dropped 1 base and J dropped 4 bases, with 10 bases sitting between them. CDR3 loop: CSARAGGPYGYTF. The CDR3 coding sequence is TGCAGTGCTAGAGCGGGGGGGCCCTATGGCTACACCTTC.

This clonotype was counted ten times or more. The chain carries TRBV24-1 and TRBJ2-2, with no clear D. The germline V gene encodes CDR1 KGHDR and CDR2 SFDVKD. This CDR3 comprises 12 residues. V was clipped by 5 bases and J by 5 bases, with 5 bases between them. The chain's CDR3 is CATSVGTGELFF. The CDR3 coding sequence is TGTGCCACCAGTGTTGGGACCGGGGAGCTGTTTTTT.

The chain combines TRBV29-1 with TRBJ2-2, with D unresolved. The CDR3 loop spans 12 amino acids. Trimming stripped 4 bases from V and 2 bases from J, with 5 bases between. The germline V gene encodes CDR1 SQVTM and CDR2 ANQGSEA. This CDR3 reads CSVVSNTGELFF. CDR3 sequence (DNA): TGCAGCGTTGTCTCAAACACCGGGGAGCTGTTTTTT.

This clonotype was picked up a small number of times. This sequence joins TRBV12-3 or TRBV12-4 and TRBJ2-7, with D unresolved. Trimming removed 5 bases from V and 5 bases from J, with 10 bases in between. This CDR3 has 12 amino acids. The CDR3 nucleotides are TGTGCCAGCAGTCAAAAACCGAACGAGCAGTACTTC. Translation: CASSQKPNEQYF.

The CDR3 coding sequence is TGCGCCAGCAGCTCAGGAGACCTAGCCAAAAACATTCAGTACTTC. Translating gives CASSSGDLAKNIQYF. The V gene is TRBV5-1, the J gene TRBJ2-4; unclear D gene. The germline gives CDR1 SGHRS, CDR2 YFSETQ. The CDR3 is 15 amino acids. Trimming cost V 3 bases and J 0 bases, with 10 bases left between them.

This clonotype was observed many times. CDR3 protein: CASSLRPGQVEDEQYF. The CDR3 DNA is TGTGCCAGCAGTTTAAGACCGGGACAGGTGGAGGACGAGCAGTACTTC. The chain links TRBV28 to TRBJ2-7; 8 bases are a match to TRBD1. This CDR3 spans 16 amino acids. CDR1 MDHEN and CDR2 SYDVKM come from the germline V gene. The V gene end was trimmed by 2 bases and the J gene end by 5 bases; junction bases not matched to a gene: 11.

The chain couples TRBV20-1 to TRBJ2-3; 14 bases are a match to TRBD2. With V trimmed by 5 bases and J by 9 bases, 10 bases remained unmatched. The V gene's germline CDR1 is DFQATT and CDR2 SNEGSKA (reference sequence). The CDR3 is 15 amino acids. The CDR3 sequence is CSARRLAGGGETQYF. The CDR3, as DNA: TGCAGTGCTCGCCGACTAGCGGGGGGGGGTGAGACGCAGTATTTT.

This clonotype occurred many times. The chain recombines TRBV12-3 or TRBV12-4 with TRBJ1-5, with D unclear. V dropped 0 bases and J dropped 6 bases, with 3 bases sitting between them. This CDR3 has 12 residues. The CDR3 bases are TGTGCCAGCAGTTTAGCGCTTCAGCCCCAGCATTTT. Translation: CASSLALQPQHF.

This clonotype was seen ten or more times. The rearrangement links TRBV2 to TRBJ1-5, with a tentative D call TRBD1 (5 bases). There are 14 residues in the CDR3. Trimming left V 5 bases short and J 6 bases short, with 14 bases between. The V gene's germline CDR1 is SNHLY and CDR2 FYNNEI. DNA of the CDR3: TGTGCCAGCAGTACAGGACAAGTGGGTCAGCCCCAGCATTTT. Amino acid sequence: CASSTGQVGQPQHF.

This clonotype has ten or more counts. The chain employs TRBV11-2 and TRBJ1-5; no clear D. This CDR3 is 13 amino acids long. V was trimmed by 8 bases and J by 5 bases, leaving 13 bases between them. Germline CDR1 reads SGHAT; CDR2 reads FQNNGV. The CDR3 region has the DNA TGTGCCAGCCGTTCGCTTAGGGATCAGCCCCAGCATTTT. The encoded protein is CASRSLRDQPQHF.

There are many counts of this clonotype. The J gene is TRBJ2-7, the V gene TRBV7-8; D may be TRBD1 (5 bases). CDR3 length equals 16 residues. Looked up from germline, CDR1 is SGHVS and CDR2 is FQNEAQ. V was trimmed by 1 base and J by 0 bases, leaving 13 bases between them. CDR3: CASSLEWGTSSYEQYF. The CDR3 DNA reads as TGTGCCAGCAGCTTAGAGTGGGGCACAAGCTCCTACGAGCAGTACTTC.